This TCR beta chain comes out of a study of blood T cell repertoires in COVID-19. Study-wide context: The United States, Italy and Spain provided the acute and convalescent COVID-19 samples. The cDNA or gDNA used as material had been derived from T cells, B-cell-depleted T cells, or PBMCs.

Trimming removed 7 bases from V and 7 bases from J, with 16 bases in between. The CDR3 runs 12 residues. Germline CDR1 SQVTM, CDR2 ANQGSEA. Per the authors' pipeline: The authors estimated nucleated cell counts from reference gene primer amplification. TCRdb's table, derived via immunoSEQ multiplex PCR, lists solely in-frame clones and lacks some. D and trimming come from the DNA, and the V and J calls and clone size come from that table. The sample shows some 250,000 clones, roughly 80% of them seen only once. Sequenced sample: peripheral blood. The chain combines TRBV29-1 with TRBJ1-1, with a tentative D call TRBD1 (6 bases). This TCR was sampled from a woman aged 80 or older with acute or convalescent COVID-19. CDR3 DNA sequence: TGCAGCGGCCACAGGGTTATTGGTGAAGCTTTCTTT. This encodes CSGHRVIGEAFF.